There are many counts of the clone carrying this TCR beta chain. Its antigen is unknown. This specimen belongs to a study of T-cell reconstitution after alpha-beta-depleted transplantation in children. Whole-study results and caveats: Roughly two months post-transplant, alpha-beta T cells reportedly originated from several hundred graft clones that had expanded. TCRbeta diversity was high at day 60 in some patients (a result of surviving recipient T cells and thymic progenitors). A year post-transplant, T-cell counts and diversity derived mostly from newly produced T cells.

Unique molecular identifiers were incorporated during preparation of the TCRbeta library. MiXCR, applied by TCRdb to the PCR reads, yields one record per CDR3 protein. The repertoire holds about 200,000 distinct CDR3 sequences, with 6.3% as singletons. V lost 2 bases to trimming and J lost 3 bases; unmatched junction nucleotides: 7. Germline CDR1 SGHAT, CDR2 FQNNGV. This CDR3 is 16 amino acids long. The sequencing here drew on PBMCs, taken before TCRalphabeta/CD19-depleted stem cell transplant. This rearrangement joins TRBV11-2 to TRBJ1-1; 9 bases map to TRBD1. The sequence derives from a girl in the first two years of life with combined immunodeficiency, due to receive a stem cell transplant. The CDR3 sequence is CASSLMTGGTYTEAFF. The CDR3 DNA reads TGTGCCAGCAGCTTAATGACAGGGGGTACTTACACTGAAGCTTTCTTT.